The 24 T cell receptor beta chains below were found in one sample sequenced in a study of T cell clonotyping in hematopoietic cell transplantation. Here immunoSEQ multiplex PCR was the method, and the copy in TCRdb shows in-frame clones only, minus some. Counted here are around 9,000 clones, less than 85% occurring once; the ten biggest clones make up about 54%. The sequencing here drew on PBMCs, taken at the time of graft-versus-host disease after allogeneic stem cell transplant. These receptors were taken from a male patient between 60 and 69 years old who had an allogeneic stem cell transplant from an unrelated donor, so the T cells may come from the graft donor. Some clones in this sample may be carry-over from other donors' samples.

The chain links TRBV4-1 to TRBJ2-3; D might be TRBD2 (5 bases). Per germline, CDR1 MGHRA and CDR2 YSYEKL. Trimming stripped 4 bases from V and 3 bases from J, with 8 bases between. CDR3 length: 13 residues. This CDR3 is CASSPWETDTQYF. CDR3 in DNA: TGCGCCAGCAGCCCTTGGGAGACAGATACGCAGTATTTT.

The CDR3 region is CASSPSGQTYGYTF. Written as DNA, the CDR3 is TGTGCCAGCAGTCCCTCCGGACAGACCTATGGCTACACCTTC. This rearrangement joins TRBV27 to TRBJ1-2; D may be TRBD1 (6 bases). Deletions cut 5 bases from V and 4 bases from J, with 14 bases between. The CDR3 runs to 14 residues. The V gene's germline CDR1 is MNHEY and CDR2 SMNVEV (reference sequence).

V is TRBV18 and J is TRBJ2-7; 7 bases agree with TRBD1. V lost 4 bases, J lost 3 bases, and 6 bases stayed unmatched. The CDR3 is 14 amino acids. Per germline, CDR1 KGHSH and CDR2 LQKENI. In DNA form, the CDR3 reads TGTGCCAGCTCACTGACAGGGAGAAGCTACGAGCAGTACTTC. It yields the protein CASSLTGRSYEQYF. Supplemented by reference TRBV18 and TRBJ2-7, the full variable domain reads NAGVMQNPRHLVRRRGQEARLRCSPMKGHSHVYWYRQLPEEGLKFMVYLQKENIIDESGMPKERFSAEFPKEGPSILRIQQVVRGDSAAYFCASSLTGRSYEQYFGPGTRLTVT.

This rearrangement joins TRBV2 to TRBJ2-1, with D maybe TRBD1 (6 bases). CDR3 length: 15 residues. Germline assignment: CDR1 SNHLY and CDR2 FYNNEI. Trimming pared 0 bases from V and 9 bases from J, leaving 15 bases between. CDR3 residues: CASSEALGTRGEQFF. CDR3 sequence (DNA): TGTGCCAGCAGTGAAGCGCTGGGGACACGCGGTGAGCAGTTCTTC.

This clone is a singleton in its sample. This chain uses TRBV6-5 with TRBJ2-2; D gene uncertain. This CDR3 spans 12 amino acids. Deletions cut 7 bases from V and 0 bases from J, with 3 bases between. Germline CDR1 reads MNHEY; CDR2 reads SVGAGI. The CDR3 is CASKANTGELFF. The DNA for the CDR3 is TGTGCCAGCAAAGCGAACACCGGGGAGCTGTTTTTT.

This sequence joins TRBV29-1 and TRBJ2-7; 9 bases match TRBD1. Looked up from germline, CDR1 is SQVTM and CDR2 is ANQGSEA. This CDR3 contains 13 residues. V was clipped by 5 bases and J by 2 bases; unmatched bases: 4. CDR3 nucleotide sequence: TGCAGCGTTCCCGGGACAGGGACCTACGAGCAGTACTTC. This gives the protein CSVPGTGTYEQYF.

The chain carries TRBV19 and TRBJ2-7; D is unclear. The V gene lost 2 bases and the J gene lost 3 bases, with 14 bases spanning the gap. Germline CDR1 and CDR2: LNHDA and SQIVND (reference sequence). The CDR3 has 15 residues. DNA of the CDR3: TGTGCCAGTAGTATAAGCCGGCAGAACGACTACGAGCAGTACTTC. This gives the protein CASSISRQNDYEQYF.

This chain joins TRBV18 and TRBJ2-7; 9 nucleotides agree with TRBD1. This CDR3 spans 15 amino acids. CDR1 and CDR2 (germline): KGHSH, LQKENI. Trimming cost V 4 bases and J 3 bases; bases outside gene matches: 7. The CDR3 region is CASSQTGGIDYEQYF. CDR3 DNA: TGTGCCAGCTCACAAACAGGGGGCATCGACTACGAGCAGTACTTC.

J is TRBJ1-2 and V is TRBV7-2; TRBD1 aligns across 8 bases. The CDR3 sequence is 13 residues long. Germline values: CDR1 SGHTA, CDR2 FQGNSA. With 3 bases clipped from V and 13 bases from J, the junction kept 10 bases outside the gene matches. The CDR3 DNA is TGTGCCAGCAGCTTGTTAGTGGGACAGGTAGCCACCTTC. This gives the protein CASSLLVGQVATF.

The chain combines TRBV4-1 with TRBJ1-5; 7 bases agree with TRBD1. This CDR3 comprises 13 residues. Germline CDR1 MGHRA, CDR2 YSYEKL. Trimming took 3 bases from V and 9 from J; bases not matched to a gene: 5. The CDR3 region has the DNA TGCGCCAGCAGCCAGGGACAGTTGACGCCCCAGCATTTT. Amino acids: CASSQGQLTPQHF.

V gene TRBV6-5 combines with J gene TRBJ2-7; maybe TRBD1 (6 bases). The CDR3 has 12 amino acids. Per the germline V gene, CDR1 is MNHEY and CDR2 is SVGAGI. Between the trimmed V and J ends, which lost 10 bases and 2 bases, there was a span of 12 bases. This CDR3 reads CATRGYTYEQYF. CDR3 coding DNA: TGTGCCACGAGGGGGTACACCTACGAGCAGTACTTC.

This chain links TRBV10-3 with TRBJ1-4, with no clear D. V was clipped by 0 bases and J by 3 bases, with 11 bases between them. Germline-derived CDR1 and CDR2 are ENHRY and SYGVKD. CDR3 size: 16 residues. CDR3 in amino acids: CAISESDTAANEKLFF. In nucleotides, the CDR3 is TGTGCCATCAGTGAGTCTGATACAGCCGCTAATGAAAAACTGTTTTTT.

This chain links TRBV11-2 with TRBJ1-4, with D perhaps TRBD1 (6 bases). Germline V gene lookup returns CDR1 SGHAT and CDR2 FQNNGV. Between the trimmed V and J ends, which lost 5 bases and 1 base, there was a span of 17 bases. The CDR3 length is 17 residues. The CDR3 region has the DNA TGTGCCAGCAGCAGAGAGGGACACCAAGGAACTAATGAAAAACTGTTTTTT. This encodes CASSREGHQGTNEKLFF.

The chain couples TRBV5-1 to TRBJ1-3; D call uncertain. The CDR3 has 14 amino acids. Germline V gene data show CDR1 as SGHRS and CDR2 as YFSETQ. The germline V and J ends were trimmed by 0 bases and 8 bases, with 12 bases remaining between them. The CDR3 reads CASSLAFLGDTIYF. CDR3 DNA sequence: TGCGCCAGCAGCTTGGCCTTTCTGGGAGACACCATATATTTT.

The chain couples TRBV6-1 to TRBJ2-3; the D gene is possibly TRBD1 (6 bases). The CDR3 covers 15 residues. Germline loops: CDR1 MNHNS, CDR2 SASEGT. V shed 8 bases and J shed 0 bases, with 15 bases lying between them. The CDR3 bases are TGTGCCAGCGCGGACAGAATCTTTAGCACAGATACGCAGTATTTT. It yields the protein CASADRIFSTDTQYF.

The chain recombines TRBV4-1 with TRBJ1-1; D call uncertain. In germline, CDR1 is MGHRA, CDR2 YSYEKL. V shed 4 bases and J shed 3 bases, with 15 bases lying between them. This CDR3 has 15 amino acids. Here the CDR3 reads CASSRLQVMDTEAFF. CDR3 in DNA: TGCGCCAGCAGCCGGCTCCAGGTGATGGACACTGAAGCTTTCTTT.

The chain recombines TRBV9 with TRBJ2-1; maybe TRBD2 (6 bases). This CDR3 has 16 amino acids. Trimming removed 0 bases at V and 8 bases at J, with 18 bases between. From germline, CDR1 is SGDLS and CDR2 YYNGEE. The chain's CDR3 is CASSVEAEGAPDEQFF. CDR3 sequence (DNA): TGTGCCAGCAGCGTAGAGGCGGAGGGTGCACCCGATGAGCAGTTCTTC.

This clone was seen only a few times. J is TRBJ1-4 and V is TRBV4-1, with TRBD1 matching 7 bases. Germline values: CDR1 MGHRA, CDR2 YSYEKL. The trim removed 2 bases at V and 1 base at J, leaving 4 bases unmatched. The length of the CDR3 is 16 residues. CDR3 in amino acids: CASSQSRGVTNEKLFF. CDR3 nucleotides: TGCGCCAGCAGCCAAAGCAGGGGGGTAACTAATGAAAAACTGTTTTTT.

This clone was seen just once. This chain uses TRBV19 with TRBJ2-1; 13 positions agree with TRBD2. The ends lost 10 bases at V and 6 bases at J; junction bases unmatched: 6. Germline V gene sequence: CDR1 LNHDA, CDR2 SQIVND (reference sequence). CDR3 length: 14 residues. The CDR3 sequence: CATKLAGGLNEQFF. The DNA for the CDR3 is TGTGCCACAAAACTAGCGGGGGGGCTCAATGAGCAGTTCTTC.

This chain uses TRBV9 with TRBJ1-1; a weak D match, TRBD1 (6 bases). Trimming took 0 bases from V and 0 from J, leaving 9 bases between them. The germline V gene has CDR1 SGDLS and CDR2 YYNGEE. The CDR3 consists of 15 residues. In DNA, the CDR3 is TGTGCCAGCAGCGTAGCCGACAGGATGAACACTGAAGCTTTCTTT. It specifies CASSVADRMNTEAFF.

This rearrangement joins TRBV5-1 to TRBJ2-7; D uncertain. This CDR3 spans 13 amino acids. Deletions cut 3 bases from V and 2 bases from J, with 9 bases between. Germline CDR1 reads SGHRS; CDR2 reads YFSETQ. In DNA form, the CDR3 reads TGCGCCAGCAGCTCCGACGGAGCCTACGAGCAGTACTTC. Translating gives CASSSDGAYEQYF.

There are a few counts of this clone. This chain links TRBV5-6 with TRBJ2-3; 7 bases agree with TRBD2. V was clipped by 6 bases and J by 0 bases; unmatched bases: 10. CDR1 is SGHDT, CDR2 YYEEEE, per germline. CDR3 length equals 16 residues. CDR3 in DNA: TGTGCCAGCAACCCGGACGGGGGGATGAGCACAGATACGCAGTATTTT. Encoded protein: CASNPDGGMSTDTQYF.

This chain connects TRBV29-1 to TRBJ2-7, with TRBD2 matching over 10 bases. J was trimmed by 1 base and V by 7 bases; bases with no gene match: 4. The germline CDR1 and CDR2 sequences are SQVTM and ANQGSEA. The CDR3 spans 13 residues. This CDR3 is CSALAGESYEQYF. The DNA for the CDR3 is TGCAGCGCGCTAGCGGGGGAATCCTACGAGCAGTACTTC.

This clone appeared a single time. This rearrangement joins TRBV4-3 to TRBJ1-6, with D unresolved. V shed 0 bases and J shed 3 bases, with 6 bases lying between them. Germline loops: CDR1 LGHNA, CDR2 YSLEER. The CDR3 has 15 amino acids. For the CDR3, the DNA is TGCGCCAGCAGCCAAGATGGCAGCTATAATTCACCCCTCCACTTT. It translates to CASSQDGSYNSPLHF.